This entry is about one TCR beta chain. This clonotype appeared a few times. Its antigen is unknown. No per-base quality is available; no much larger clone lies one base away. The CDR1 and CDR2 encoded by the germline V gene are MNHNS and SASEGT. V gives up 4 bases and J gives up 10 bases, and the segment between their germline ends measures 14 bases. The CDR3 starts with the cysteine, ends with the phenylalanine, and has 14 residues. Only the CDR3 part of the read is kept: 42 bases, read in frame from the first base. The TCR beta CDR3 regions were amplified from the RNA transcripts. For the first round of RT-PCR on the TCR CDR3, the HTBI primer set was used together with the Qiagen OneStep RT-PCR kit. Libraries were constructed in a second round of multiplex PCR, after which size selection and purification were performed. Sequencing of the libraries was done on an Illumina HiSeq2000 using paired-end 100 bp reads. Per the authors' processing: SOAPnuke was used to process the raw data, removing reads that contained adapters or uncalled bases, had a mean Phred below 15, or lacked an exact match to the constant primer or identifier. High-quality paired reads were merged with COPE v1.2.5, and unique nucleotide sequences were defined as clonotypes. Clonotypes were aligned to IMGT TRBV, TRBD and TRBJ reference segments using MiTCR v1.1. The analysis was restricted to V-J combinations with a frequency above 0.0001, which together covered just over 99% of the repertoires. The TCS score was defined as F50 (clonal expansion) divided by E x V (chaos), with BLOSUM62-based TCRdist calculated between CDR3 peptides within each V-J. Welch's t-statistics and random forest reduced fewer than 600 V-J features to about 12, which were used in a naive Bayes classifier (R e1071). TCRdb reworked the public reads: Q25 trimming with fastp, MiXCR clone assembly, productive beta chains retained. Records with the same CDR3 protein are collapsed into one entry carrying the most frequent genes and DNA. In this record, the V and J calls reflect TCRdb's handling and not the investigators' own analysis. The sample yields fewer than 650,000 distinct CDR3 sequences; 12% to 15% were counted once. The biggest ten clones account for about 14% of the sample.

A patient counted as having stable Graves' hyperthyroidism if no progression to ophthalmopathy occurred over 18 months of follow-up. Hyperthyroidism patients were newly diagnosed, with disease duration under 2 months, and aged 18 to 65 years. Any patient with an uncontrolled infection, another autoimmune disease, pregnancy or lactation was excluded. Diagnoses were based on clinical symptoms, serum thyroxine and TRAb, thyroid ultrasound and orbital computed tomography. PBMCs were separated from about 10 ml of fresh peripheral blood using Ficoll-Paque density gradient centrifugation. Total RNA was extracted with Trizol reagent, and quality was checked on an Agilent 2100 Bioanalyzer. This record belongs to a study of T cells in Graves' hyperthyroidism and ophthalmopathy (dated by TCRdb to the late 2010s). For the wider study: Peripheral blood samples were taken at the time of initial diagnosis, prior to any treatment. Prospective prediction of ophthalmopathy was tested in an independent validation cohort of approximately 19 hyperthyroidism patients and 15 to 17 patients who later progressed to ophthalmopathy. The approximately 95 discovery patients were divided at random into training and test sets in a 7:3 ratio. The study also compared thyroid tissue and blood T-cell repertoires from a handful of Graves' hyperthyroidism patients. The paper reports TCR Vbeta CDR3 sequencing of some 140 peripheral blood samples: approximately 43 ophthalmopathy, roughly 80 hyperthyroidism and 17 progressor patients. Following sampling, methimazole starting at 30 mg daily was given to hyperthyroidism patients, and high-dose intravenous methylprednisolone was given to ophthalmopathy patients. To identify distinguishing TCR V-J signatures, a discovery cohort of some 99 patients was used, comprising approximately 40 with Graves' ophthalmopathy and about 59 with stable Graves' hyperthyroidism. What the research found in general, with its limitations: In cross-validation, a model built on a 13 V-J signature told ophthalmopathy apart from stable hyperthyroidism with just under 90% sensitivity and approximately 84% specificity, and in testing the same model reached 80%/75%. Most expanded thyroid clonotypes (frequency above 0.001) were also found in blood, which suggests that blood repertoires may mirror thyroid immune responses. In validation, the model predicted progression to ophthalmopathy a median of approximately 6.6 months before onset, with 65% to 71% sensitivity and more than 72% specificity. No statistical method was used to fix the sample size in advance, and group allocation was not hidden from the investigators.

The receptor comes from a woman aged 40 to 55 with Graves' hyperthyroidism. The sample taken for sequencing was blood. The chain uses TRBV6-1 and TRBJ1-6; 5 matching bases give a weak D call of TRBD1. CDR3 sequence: CASSADSGNSPLHF. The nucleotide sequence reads TGTGCCAGCAGTGCTGACAGTGGAAACTCACCCCTCCACTTT.